These T cell receptor beta chains were read from a single sample in a study of T cell responses to AZD1222 COVID-19 vaccine. The table came from immunoSEQ multiplex PCR; TCRdb's copy has only in-frame clones and leaves some out. The table records 75,000 to 90,000 clones, approximately 88% of them present only once. The sequencing used peripheral blood, collected on day 0 of AZD1222 vaccination. The receptors stem from an adult in good health. CDR3s include the opening cysteine and the closing phenylalanine or tryptophan. D genes are given only for firm matches. Not all rows give a size; the values are once, few, many and, for expanded clones, a class.

NA	18	TRBV19	NA	TRBJ1-6	TGTGCCAGTAGTATCGAAGCCGGCCATATCTCCTATAATTCACCCCTCCACTTT	CASSIEAGHISYNSPLHF
NA	11	TRBV20-1	NA	TRBJ2-5	TGCAGTGCTAGAGTTAGGGAGACCCAGTACTTC	CSARVRETQYF
NA	16	TRBV5-1	NA	TRBJ1-6	TGCGCCAGCAGCTTGGCTCCGACAGGTCCTAATTCACCCCTCCACTTT	CASSLAPTGPNSPLHF
NA	13	TRBV29-1	NA	TRBJ2-5	TGCAGCGTTGCGTTACAGAACCAAGAGACCCAGTACTTC	CSVALQNQETQYF
NA	14	TRBV18	NA	TRBJ1-1	TGTGCCAGCTCACCCTTTTCAGGGCGCACTGAAGCTTTCTTT	CASSPFSGRTEAFF
NA	16	TRBV6-1	TRBD2	TRBJ2-3	TGTGCCAGCAGTGAAGTGGTAGCGGGAGGGGGAGATACGCAGTATTTT	CASSEVVAGGGDTQYF
NA	16	TRBV27	NA	TRBJ2-7	TGTGCCAGCACCTCCCTCGGTTTGAGGGCCTCCTACGAGCAGTACTTC	CASTSLGLRASYEQYF
once	17	TRBV25-1	TRBD2	TRBJ2-5	TGTGCCAGCAGTGAAAGGAAGGGGACTAGCGGAAAAGAGACCCAGTACTTC	CASSERKGTSGKETQYF
NA	18	TRBV27	NA	TRBJ1-2	TGTGCCAGCACCAGGGGCGGAGCGACGGGCTTTTCTGGAGATGGCTACACCTTC	CASTRGGATGFSGDGYTF
once	13	TRBV12-2	NA	TRBJ1-2	TGTGCAAGTCGCTTAGAGGCAGTATATGGCTACACCTTC	CASRLEAVYGYTF
few	13	TRBV12-3/TRBV12-4	NA	TRBJ2-2	TGTGCCAGCAGTTACAGGGTACACGGGGAGCTGTTTTTT	CASSYRVHGELFF
NA	15	TRBV3-1/TRBV3-2	NA	TRBJ1-2	TGTGCCAGCAGCCGCTACCGGGACGATTTCTATGGCTACACCTTC	CASSRYRDDFYGYTF
NA	17	TRBV3-1/TRBV3-2	TRBD1	TRBJ1-3	TGTGCCAGCAGCGGGGGACAGGTTAGAGACTCTGGAAACACCATATATTTT	CASSGGQVRDSGNTIYF
NA	16	TRBV6-2/TRBV6-3	TRBD1	TRBJ2-5	TGTGCCAGCAGTCCAGGACAGGGGGCGAATGAAGAGACCCAGTACTTC	CASSPGQGANEETQYF